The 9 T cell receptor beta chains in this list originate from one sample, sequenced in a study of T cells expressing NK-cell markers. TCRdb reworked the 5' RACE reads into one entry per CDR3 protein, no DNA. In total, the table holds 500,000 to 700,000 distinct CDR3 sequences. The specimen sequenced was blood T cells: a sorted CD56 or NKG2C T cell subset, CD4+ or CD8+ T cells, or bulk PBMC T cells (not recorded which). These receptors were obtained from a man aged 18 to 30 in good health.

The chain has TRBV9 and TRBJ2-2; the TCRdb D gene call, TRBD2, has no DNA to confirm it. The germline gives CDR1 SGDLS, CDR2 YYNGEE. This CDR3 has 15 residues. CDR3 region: CASNLSGDETGELFF.

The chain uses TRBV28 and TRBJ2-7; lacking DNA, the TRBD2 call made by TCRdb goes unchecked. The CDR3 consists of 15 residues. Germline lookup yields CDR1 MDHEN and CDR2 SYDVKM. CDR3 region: CASSLVLGGDYEQYF.

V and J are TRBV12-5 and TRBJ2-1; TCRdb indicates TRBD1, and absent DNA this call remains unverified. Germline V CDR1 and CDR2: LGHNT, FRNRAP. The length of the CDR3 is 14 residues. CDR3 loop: CASGSPQVYNEQFF.

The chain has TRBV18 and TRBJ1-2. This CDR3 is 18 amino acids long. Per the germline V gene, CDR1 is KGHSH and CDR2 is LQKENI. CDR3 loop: CASSPMSPRGLSNYGYTF.

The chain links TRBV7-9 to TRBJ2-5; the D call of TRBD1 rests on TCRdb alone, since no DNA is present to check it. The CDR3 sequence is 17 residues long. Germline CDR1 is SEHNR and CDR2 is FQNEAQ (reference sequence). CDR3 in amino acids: CASSLAGGGTDQETQYF.

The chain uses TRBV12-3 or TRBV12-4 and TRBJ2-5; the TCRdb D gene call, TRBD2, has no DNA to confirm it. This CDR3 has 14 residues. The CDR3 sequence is CASSIGTLTETQYF.

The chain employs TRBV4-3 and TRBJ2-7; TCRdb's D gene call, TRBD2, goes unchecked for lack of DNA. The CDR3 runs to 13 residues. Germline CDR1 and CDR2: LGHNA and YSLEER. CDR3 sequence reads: CASSQTSGSEQYF.

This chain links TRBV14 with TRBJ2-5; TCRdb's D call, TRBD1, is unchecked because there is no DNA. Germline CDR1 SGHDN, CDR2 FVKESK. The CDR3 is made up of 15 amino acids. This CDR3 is CASSALRGSRETQYF.

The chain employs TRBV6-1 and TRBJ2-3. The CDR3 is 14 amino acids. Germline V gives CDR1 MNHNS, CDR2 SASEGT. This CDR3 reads CASSRQGYRDTQYF.